A single sample is the source of the 7 T cell receptor beta chains below, sequenced in a study of T cells and Merkel cell carcinoma outcomes. Here immunoSEQ multiplex PCR was the method, and the copy in TCRdb shows in-frame clones only, minus some. Of roughly 550 clones listed, about nine tenths were seen once; the top ten hold over 4.5%. Sample: tumor tissue from Merkel cell carcinoma. These TCRs come from a human donor with Merkel cell carcinoma.

The V gene is TRBV19, the J gene TRBJ2-1, with D possibly being TRBD1 (6 bases). This CDR3 comprises 14 residues. Trimming removed 3 bases from V and 3 bases from J, with 9 bases in between. Germline CDR1 reads LNHDA; CDR2 reads SQIVND (reference sequence). CDR3 sequence: CASSMIQGYNEQFF. The CDR3 DNA reads TGTGCCAGTAGTATGATACAGGGCTACAATGAGCAGTTCTTC.

This rearrangement joins TRBV2 to TRBJ1-1; D remains ambiguous. Trimming removed 5 bases from V and 1 base from J, with 5 bases in between. The CDR3 is made up of 12 amino acids. The germline gives CDR1 SNHLY, CDR2 FYNNEI. Written as DNA, the CDR3 is TGTGCCAGCAGTCTCGAGAACACTGAAGCTTTCTTT. It translates to CASSLENTEAFF.

The V gene is TRBV7-3, the J gene TRBJ1-5; D not resolved. V was clipped by 1 base and J by 8 bases, with 3 bases between them. The CDR3 contains 11 residues. The germline V gene encodes CDR1 SGHTA and CDR2 FQGTGA. The CDR3 bases are TGTGCCAGCAGCTTAAGGGAGCCCCAGCATTTT. This translates into CASSLREPQHF.

The CDR3 protein is CASSQVHSSTYNEQFF. DNA of the CDR3: TGCGCCAGCAGCCAAGTCCACTCCTCTACCTACAATGAGCAGTTCTTC. This rearrangement joins TRBV4-1 to TRBJ2-1; no definite D call. V lost 1 base, J lost 2 bases, and 12 bases lay in between. This CDR3 has 16 amino acids. In germline, CDR1 is MGHRA, CDR2 YSYEKL.

The V and J genes are TRBV5-1 and TRBJ1-2, with TRBD1 matching 9 bases. The CDR3 spans 14 residues. Unmatched junction bases numbered 5, after V lost 0 bases and J lost 8 bases. Germline V lookup: CDR1 SGHRS, CDR2 YFSETQ. Here the CDR3 reads CASSLAGTGNGYTF. The CDR3 DNA follows: TGCGCCAGCAGCTTGGCCGGGACAGGGAACGGCTACACCTTC.

This chain links TRBV27 with TRBJ1-1; unclear D gene. V lost 4 bases to trimming and J lost 1 base, with 13 bases between them. The CDR3 has 15 residues. Germline values: CDR1 MNHEY, CDR2 SMNVEV (reference sequence). CDR3 amino acids: CASSSDGRRNTEAFF. CDR3 sequence (DNA): TGTGCCAGCAGTTCGGACGGCCGGAGGAACACTGAAGCTTTCTTT.

This chain uses TRBV11-2 with TRBJ2-3; perhaps TRBD1 as D (6 bases). CDR3 size: 14 residues. The V gene lost 8 bases and the J gene lost 7 bases, with 19 bases spanning the gap. Looked up from germline, CDR1 is SGHAT and CDR2 is FQNNGV. DNA for the CDR3: TGTGCCAGCGGACCAGGGGACGGTGCAAATACGCAGTATTTT. Its protein is CASGPGDGANTQYF.